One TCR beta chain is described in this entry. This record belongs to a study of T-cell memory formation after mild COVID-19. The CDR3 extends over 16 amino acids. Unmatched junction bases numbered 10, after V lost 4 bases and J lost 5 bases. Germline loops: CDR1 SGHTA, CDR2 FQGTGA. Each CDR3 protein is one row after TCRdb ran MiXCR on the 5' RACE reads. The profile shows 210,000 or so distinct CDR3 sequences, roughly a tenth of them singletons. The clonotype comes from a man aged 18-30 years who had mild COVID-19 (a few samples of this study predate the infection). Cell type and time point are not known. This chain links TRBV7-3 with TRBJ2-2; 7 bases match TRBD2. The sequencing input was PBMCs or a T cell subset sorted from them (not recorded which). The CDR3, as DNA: TGTGCCAGCAGCTCCCGAGCGGGGCAGGGAACCGGGGAGCTGTTTTTT. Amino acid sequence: CASSSRAGQGTGELFF. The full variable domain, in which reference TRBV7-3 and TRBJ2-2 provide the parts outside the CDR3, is GAGVSQTPSNKVTEKGKYVELRCDPISGHTALYWYRQSLGQGPEFLIYFQGTGAADDSGLPNDRFFAVRPEGSVSTLKIQRTERGDSAVYLCASSSRAGQGTGELFFGEGSRLTVL.